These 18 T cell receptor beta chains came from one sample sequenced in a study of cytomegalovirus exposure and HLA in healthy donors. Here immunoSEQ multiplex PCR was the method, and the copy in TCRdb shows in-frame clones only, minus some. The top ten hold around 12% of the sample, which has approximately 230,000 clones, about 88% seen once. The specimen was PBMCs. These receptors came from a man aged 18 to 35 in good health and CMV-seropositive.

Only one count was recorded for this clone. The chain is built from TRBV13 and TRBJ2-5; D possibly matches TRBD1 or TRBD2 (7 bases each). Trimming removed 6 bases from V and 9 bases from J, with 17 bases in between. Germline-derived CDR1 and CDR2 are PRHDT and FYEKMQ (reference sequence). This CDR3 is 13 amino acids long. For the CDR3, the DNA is TGTGCCAGCAGTCCCGAGGGGGGGACAGCCCAGTACTTC. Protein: CASSPEGGTAQYF.

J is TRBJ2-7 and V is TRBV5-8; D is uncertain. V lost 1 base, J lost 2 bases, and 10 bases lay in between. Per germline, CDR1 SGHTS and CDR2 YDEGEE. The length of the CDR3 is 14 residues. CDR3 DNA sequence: TGTGCCAGCAGCTTGAAGTACAGAACCTACGAGCAGTACTTC. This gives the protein CASSLKYRTYEQYF.

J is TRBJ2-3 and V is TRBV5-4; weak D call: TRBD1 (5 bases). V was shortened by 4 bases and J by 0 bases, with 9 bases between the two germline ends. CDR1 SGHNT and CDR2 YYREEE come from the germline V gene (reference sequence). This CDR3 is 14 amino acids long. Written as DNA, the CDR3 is TGTGCCAGCAGCCCGACAGCAAGCACAGATACGCAGTATTTT. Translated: CASSPTASTDTQYF.

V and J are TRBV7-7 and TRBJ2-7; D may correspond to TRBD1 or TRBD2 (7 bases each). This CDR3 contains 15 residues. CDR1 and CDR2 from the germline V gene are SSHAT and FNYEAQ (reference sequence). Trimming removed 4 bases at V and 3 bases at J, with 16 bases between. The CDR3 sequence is CASSSGGGPIYEQYF. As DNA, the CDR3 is TGTGCCAGCAGCTCAGGGGGGGGTCCCATCTACGAGCAGTACTTC.

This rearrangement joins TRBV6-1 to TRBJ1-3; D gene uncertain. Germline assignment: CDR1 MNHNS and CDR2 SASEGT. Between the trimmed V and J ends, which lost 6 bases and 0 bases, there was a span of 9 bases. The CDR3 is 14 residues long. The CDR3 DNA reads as TGTGCCAGCAGCGTTCCCAACTCTGGAAACACCATATATTTT. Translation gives CASSVPNSGNTIYF.

The CDR3 loop is CASSTSGGKRFF. The DNA for the CDR3 is TGTGCCAGCAGCACTAGCGGGGGCAAGCGGTTCTTC. The gene calls are TRBV27 and TRBJ2-1; 11 bases map to TRBD2. Trimming took 6 bases from V and 15 from J; bases not matched to a gene: 7. CDR1 is MNHEY, CDR2 SMNVEV, per germline (reference sequence). The CDR3 length is 12 residues.

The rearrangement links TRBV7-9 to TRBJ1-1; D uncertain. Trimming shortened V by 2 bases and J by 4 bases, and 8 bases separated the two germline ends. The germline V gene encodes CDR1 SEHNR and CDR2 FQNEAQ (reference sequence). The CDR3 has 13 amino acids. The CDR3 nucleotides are TGTGCCAGCAGCTTAAATCAGCCCACTGAAGCTTTCTTT. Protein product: CASSLNQPTEAFF.

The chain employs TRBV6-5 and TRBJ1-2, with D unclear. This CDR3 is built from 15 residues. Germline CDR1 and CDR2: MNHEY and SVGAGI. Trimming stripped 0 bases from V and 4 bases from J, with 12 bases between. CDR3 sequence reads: CASSYSLSSPYGYTF. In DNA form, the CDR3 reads TGTGCCAGCAGTTACTCGTTATCCAGTCCCTATGGCTACACCTTC.

The CDR3 loop is CASSLLGGRGLVETQYF. The CDR3 DNA reads TGTGCCAGCAGTTTACTCGGTGGCAGGGGGCTTGTGGAGACCCAGTACTTC. J is TRBJ2-5 and V is TRBV27; TRBD1 aligns across 8 bases. Germline V gene data show CDR1 as MNHEY and CDR2 as SMNVEV (reference sequence). Trimming cost V 2 bases and J 5 bases; bases outside gene matches: 13. This CDR3 spans 17 amino acids.

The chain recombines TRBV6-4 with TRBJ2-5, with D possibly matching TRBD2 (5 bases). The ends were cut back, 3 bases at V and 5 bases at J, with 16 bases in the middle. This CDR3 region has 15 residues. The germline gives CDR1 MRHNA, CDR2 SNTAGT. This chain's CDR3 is CASSETGERWETQYF. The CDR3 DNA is TGTGCCAGCAGTGAAACCGGGGAACGATGGGAGACCCAGTACTTC.

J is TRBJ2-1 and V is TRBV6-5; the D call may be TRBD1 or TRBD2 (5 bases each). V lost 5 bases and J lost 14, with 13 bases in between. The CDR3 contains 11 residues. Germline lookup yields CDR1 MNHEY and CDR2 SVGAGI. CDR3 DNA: TGTGCCAGCAGTACCGGGACCAGGGAGTTCTTC. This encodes CASSTGTREFF.

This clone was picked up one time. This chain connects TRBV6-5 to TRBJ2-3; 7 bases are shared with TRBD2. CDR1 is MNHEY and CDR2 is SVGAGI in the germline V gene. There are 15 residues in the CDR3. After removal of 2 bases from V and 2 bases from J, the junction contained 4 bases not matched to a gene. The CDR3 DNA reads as TGTGCCAGCAGTTACAGTCTAGCGGCCACAGATACGCAGTATTTT. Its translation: CASSYSLAATDTQYF.

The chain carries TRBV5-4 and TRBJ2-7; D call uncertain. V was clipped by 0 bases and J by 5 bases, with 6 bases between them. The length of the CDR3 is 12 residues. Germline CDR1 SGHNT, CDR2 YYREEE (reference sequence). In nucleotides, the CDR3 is TGTGCCAGCAGCTTGGAGGAAAACGAGCAGTACTTC. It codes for CASSLEENEQYF.

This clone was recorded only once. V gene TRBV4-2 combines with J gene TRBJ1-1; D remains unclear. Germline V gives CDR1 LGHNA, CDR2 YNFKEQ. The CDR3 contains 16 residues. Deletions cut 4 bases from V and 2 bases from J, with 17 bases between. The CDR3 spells CASSPKIWDSNTEAFF. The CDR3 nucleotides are TGTGCCAGCAGCCCCAAGATATGGGATTCTAACACTGAAGCTTTCTTT.

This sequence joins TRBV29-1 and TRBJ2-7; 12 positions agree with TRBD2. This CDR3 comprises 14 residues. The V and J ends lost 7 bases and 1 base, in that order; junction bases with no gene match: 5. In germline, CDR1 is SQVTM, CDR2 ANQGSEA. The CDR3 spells CSGLAGDSSYEQYF. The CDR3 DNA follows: TGCAGCGGACTAGCGGGAGATTCTTCCTACGAGCAGTACTTC.

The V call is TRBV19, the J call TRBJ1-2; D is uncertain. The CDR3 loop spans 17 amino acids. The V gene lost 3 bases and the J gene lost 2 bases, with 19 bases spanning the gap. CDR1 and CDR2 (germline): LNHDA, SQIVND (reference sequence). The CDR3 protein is CASSIKTTSPLNYGYTF. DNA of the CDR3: TGTGCCAGTAGTATTAAAACTACATCTCCTCTAAACTATGGCTACACCTTC.

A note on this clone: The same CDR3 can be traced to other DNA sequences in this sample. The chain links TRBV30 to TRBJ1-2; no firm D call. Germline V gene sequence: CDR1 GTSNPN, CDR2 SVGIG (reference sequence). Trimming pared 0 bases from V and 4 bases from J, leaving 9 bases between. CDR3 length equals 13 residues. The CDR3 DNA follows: TGTGCCTGGAGTGTACGGGCAGGCTATGGCTACACCTTC. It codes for CAWSVRAGYGYTF.

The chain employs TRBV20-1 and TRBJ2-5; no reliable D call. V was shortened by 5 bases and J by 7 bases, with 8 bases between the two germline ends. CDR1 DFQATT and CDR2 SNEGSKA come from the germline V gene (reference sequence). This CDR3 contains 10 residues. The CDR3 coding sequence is TGCAGTGCTTTGAGTTGGACCCAGTACTTC. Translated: CSALSWTQYF.